These 20 T cell receptor beta chains share one sample of origin, sequenced in a study of regulatory T cells in long-lasting Graves disease. According to the study, TCR beta libraries were built with iRepertoire HTBI primers and CDR3-region Arm-PCR. Using its own MiXCR run on the multiplex PCR reads, TCRdb lists one record per CDR3 protein. The sample holds around 400,000 distinct CDR3 sequences, roughly 15% seen once. The time point denotes: newly diagnosed GD, antithyroid drugs for less than 3 months. RNA isolated from PBMCs was used to make the TCR library. The starting material was peripheral blood mononuclear cells (PBMCs), obtained at new diagnosis, from a patient treated with antithyroid drugs. These receptors all come from a female donor with Graves disease.

This clonotype occurred many times. The chain carries TRBV20-1 and TRBJ2-7; the D is unclear. CDR1 and CDR2 (germline): DFQATT, SNEGSKA (reference sequence). The CDR3 totals 13 residues. Trimming shortened V by 3 bases and J by 3 bases, and 12 bases separated the two germline ends. The CDR3 loop reads CSARNPDFYEQYF. CDR3 sequence (DNA): TGCAGTGCTAGGAATCCCGACTTCTACGAGCAGTACTTC.

This sequence joins TRBV25-1 and TRBJ2-7; 9 bases are shared with TRBD1. Trimming removed 5 bases from V and 2 bases from J; junction bases left unmatched: 7. This CDR3 is 15 amino acids long. Per the germline V gene, CDR1 is MGHDK and CDR2 is SYGVNS. The CDR3 DNA follows: TGTGCCAGCAGTTACCGGGACAGGGACACCTACGAGCAGTACTTC. Its translation is CASSYRDRDTYEQYF.

This clonotype was picked up many times. The chain links TRBV10-3 to TRBJ1-3; maybe TRBD1 (5 bases). CDR3 length: 17 amino acids. V was pared by 6 bases and J by 0 bases, with 18 bases between. The germline V gene has CDR1 ENHRY and CDR2 SYGVKD. CDR3 loop: CAISLGRNSLSGNTIYF. The CDR3 bases are TGTGCCATCAGCCTGGGACGGAATAGTCTCTCTGGAAACACCATATATTTT.

The chain combines TRBV27 with TRBJ2-7; 7 bases are shared with TRBD1. This CDR3 has 14 amino acids. With V trimmed by 8 bases and J by 0 bases, 7 bases remained unmatched. Germline values: CDR1 MNHEY, CDR2 SMNVEV (reference sequence). CDR3 DNA sequence: TGTGCCAGCCGGTTCGGGGACAGCTCCTACGAGCAGTACTTC. Its translation is CASRFGDSSYEQYF.

This chain joins TRBV6-2 or TRBV6-3 and TRBJ2-1; TRBD2 matches at 14 bases. Germline lookup yields CDR1 MNHEY and CDR2 SVGEGT. This CDR3 has 14 amino acids. V shed 5 bases and J 10 bases; nucleotides not matched to a gene: 4. CDR3: CASSRGLAGEEQFF. The CDR3 nucleotides are TGTGCCAGCAGTAGGGGACTAGCGGGAGAAGAGCAGTTCTTC.

Many counts were recorded for this clonotype. This chain uses TRBV11-2 with TRBJ2-3; D tentatively fits TRBD1 or TRBD2 (5 bases each). V was shortened by 2 bases and J by 6 bases, with 15 bases between the two germline ends. The germline gives CDR1 SGHAT, CDR2 FQNNGV. The CDR3 is 15 residues long. The CDR3 sequence: CASSLNGGVGDTQYF. In nucleotides, the CDR3 is TGTGCCAGCAGCTTAAATGGGGGAGTTGGCGATACGCAGTATTTT. The whole variable domain, remainder taken from reference TRBV11-2 and TRBJ2-3, is EAGVAQSPRYKIIEKRQSVAFWCNPISGHATLYWYQQILGQGPKLLIQFQNNGVVDDSQLPKDRFSAERLKGVDSTLKIQPAKLEDSAVYLCASSLNGGVGDTQYFGPGTRLTVL.

On this clonotype: With a much larger clone just one base away, this may be a read error. This chain joins TRBV18 and TRBJ1-4; D remains unclear. Germline V lookup: CDR1 KGHSH, CDR2 LQKENI. This CDR3 has 13 amino acids. CDR3: CASSPTSGRELLF. The CDR3 DNA reads TGTGCCAGCTCACCAACCAGTGGGCGAGAACTGCTTTTT.

The V and J genes are TRBV27 and TRBJ2-2, with D maybe TRBD1 (5 bases). This CDR3 comprises 14 residues. CDR1 is MNHEY, CDR2 SMNVEV, per germline (reference sequence). Trimming took off 0 bases at V and 4 bases at J, with 6 bases between the two ends. The CDR3 coding sequence is TGTGCCAGCAGTTTATCCAGGGCCACCGGGGAGCTGTTTTTT. Its protein is CASSLSRATGELFF.

At least ten counts were recorded for this clonotype. The gene calls are TRBV6-1 and TRBJ2-1, with D unresolved. The CDR3 contains 11 residues. Trimming pared 3 bases from V and 10 bases from J, leaving 7 bases between. Germline V CDR1 and CDR2: MNHNS, SASEGT. The CDR3 loop is CASSDRSEQFF. The CDR3 coding sequence is TGTGCCAGCAGTGATCGTTCAGAGCAGTTCTTC.

This clonotype occurred many times. V and J are TRBV7-6 and TRBJ1-5; 8 bases align to TRBD1. CDR1 is SGHVS, CDR2 FNYEAQ, per germline. The ends lost 5 bases at V and 1 base at J; junction bases unmatched: 10. There are 17 residues in the CDR3. Written as DNA, the CDR3 is TGTGCCAGCAGCCTCGGGACAGGCCAAGGAAGCAATCAGCCCCAGCATTTT. Protein sequence: CASSLGTGQGSNQPQHF.

The genes are TRBV11-3 and TRBJ2-1; D may be TRBD2 (5 bases). V was clipped by 4 bases and J by 10 bases, with 14 bases between them. The CDR3 loop spans 13 amino acids. Germline V CDR1 and CDR2: SGHNT, YENEEA. This chain's CDR3 is CASSSLLGWEQFF. The CDR3 DNA reads as TGTGCCAGCAGCTCCCTACTAGGATGGGAGCAGTTCTTC.

The chain recombines TRBV4-1 with TRBJ2-7, with TRBD2 identical over 8 bases. V shed 4 bases, J shed 5 bases, and the junction held 16 bases outside the gene matches. CDR1 is MGHRA and CDR2 is YSYEKL in the germline V gene. The CDR3 length is 17 residues. The CDR3 DNA reads as TGCGCCAGCAGCCCCCCTCCCCGGCTAGCGGGCGCACACGAGCAGTACTTC. Its translation: CASSPPPRLAGAHEQYF.

This clonotype was seen a handful of times. J is TRBJ2-3 and V is TRBV4-1; D perhaps matches TRBD2 (7 bases). Germline lookup yields CDR1 MGHRA and CDR2 YSYEKL. The CDR3 extends over 18 amino acids. V was clipped by 3 bases and J by 2 bases, with 21 bases between them. The CDR3 spells CASSHRWGRGRVTDTQYF. The CDR3 nucleotides are TGCGCCAGCAGCCATCGTTGGGGGCGAGGGAGGGTCACAGATACGCAGTATTTT.

This clonotype was picked up many times. CDR3 protein: CASSKTESNNSPLHF. Here the CDR3 DNA reads TGTGCCAGCAGCAAGACAGAGTCTAATAATTCACCCCTCCACTTT. The V call is TRBV5-4, the J call TRBJ1-6, with TRBD1 as a possible D gene (5 bases). Trimming stripped 4 bases from V and 5 bases from J, with 13 bases between. The CDR3 consists of 15 residues. The V gene's germline CDR1 is SGHNT and CDR2 YYREEE (reference sequence).

This clonotype was recorded many times. The chain joins TRBV30 to TRBJ2-3; D might be TRBD1 (5 bases). The CDR3 covers 13 residues. V gave up 4 bases and J gave up 6 bases, with 14 bases separating them. Germline CDR1 reads GTSNPN; CDR2 reads SVGIG (reference sequence). Here the CDR3 DNA reads TGTGCCTGGAATCCCAGGGTTTCCGATACGCAGTATTTT. The encoded protein is CAWNPRVSDTQYF.

The genes are TRBV5-1 and TRBJ1-1; D is perhaps TRBD1 (6 bases). Germline CDR1 reads SGHRS; CDR2 reads YFSETQ. The V end lost 3 bases, the J end lost 0 bases, and 18 bases lay between the germline ends. The CDR3 consists of 17 residues. The CDR3 bases are TGCGCCAGCAGCTCTCTATTAACAGGGAGCTTGAACACTGAAGCTTTCTTT. Its translation: CASSSLLTGSLNTEAFF.

V and J are TRBV7-2 and TRBJ1-4; 8 bases map to TRBD1. Looked up from germline, CDR1 is SGHTA and CDR2 is FQGNSA. This CDR3 contains 13 residues. Trimming removed 5 bases from V and 8 bases from J; junction bases left unmatched: 4. This chain's CDR3 is CASSPYRGEKLFF. CDR3 nucleotide sequence: TGTGCCAGCAGCCCGTACAGGGGGGAAAAACTGTTTTTT. Variable domain in full (rest from reference TRBV7-2 and TRBJ1-4): GAGVSQSPSNKVTEKGKDVELRCDPISGHTALYWYRQSLGQGLEFLIYFQGNSAPDKSGLPSDRFSAERTGGSVSTLTIQRTQQEDSAVYLCASSPYRGEKLFFGSGTQLSVL.

This clonotype was counted at least ten times. The chain carries TRBV10-1 and TRBJ2-1; TRBD2 agrees at 7 bases. CDR3 length: 18 residues. V was clipped by 3 bases and J by 2 bases; unmatched bases: 13. Germline values: CDR1 WNHNN, CDR2 SYGVQD (reference sequence). This CDR3 is CASSETSTSPLAYNEQFF. CDR3 bases: TGCGCCAGCAGTGAAACCTCGACTAGCCCACTGGCCTACAATGAGCAGTTCTTC.

The CDR3 loop reads CASSISQGDNEQFF. Here the CDR3 DNA reads TGTGCCAGTAGTATAAGTCAGGGGGACAATGAGCAGTTCTTC. The rearrangement joins TRBV19 to TRBJ2-1, with 7 bases matching TRBD1. V was pared by 2 bases and J by 5 bases, with 3 bases of the junction left unmatched. This CDR3 region has 14 residues. CDR1 LNHDA and CDR2 SQIVND come from the germline V gene (reference sequence).

The genes are TRBV2 and TRBJ1-2; D unclear. CDR3 length equals 16 residues. The V end was cut by 8 bases, the J end by 2 bases, with 21 bases between. The germline CDR1 and CDR2 sequences are SNHLY and FYNNEI. The CDR3 DNA sequence: TGTGCCAGCTCACCCCCCCTGGGCCAGTTAAACTATGGCTACACCTTC. This sequence encodes CASSPPLGQLNYGYTF. The full variable domain, in which reference TRBV2 and TRBJ1-2 provide the parts outside the CDR3, is EPEVTQTPSHQVTQMGQEVILRCVPISNHLYFYWYRQILGQKVEFLVSFYNNEISEKSEIFDDQFSVERPDGSNFTLKIRSTKLEDSAMYFCASSPPLGQLNYGYTFGSGTRLTVV.